Sequencing of this T cell receptor (beta chain) was carried out in a study of regulatory T cells in long-lasting Graves disease. Germline V CDR1 and CDR2: LGHNA, YSLEER. CDR3 size: 16 residues. Trimming stripped 3 bases from V and 0 bases from J, with 15 bases between. Documented time point: newly diagnosed GD, antithyroid drugs for less than 3 months. Making the TCR library involved RNA that had been extracted from PBMCs. iRepertoire HTBI primers and Arm-PCR of CDR3 regions built TCR beta libraries. TCRdb fed the multiplex PCR reads into MiXCR, producing one record per CDR3 protein. Here the sample spans roughly 420,000 distinct CDR3 sequences, 15% to 17% being singletons. Study results and limitations: Persistent disease exhibited a predilection for TRBV28, TRBJ1-2 and TRBJ2-5.

This clonotype came up a few times. Its antigen remains unidentified. This rearrangement joins TRBV4-3 to TRBJ2-7, with D perhaps TRBD1 (5 bases). Source: peripheral blood mononuclear cells (PBMCs), taken at new diagnosis, from a patient treated with antithyroid drugs. The receptor's source is a female donor with Graves disease. Written as DNA, the CDR3 is TGCGCCAGCAGCCATACTCTCGACAGCAACTCCTACGAGCAGTACTTC. It specifies CASSHTLDSNSYEQYF.